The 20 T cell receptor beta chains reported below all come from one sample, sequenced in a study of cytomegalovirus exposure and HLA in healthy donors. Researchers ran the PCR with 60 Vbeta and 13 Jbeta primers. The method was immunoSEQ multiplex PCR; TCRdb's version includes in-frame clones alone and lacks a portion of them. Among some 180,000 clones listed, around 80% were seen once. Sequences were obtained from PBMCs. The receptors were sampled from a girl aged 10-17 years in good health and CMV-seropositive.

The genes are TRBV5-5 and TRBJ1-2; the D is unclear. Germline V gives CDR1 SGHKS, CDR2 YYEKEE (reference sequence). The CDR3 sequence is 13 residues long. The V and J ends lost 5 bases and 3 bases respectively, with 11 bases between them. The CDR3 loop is CASRAREDYGYTF. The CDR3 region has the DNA TGTGCCAGCAGAGCTCGGGAGGACTATGGCTACACCTTC.

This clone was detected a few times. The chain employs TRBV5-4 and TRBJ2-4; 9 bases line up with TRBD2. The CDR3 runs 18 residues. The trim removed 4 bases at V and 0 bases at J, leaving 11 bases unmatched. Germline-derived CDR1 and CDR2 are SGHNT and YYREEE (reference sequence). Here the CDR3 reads CASSADPLAGLAKNIQYF. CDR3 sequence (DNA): TGTGCCAGCAGCGCCGACCCCCTAGCGGGACTAGCCAAAAACATTCAGTACTTC.

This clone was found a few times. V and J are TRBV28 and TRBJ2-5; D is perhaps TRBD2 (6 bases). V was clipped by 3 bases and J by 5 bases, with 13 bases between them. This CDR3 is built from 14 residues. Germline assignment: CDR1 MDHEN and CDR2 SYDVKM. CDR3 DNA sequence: TGTGCCAGCAGTTTGAGAGCGGGTCTCGAGACCCAGTACTTC. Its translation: CASSLRAGLETQYF.

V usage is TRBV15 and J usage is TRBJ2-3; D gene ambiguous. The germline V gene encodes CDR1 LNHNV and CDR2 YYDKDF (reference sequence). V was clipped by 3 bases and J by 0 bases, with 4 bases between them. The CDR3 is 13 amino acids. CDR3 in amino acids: CATSRASTDTQYF. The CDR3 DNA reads TGTGCCACCAGCAGGGCTAGCACAGATACGCAGTATTTT.

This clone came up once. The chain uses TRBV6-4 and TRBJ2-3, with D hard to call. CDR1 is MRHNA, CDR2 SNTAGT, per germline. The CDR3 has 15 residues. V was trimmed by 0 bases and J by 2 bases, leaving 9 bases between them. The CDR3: CASSDSRYFTDTQYF. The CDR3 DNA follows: TGTGCCAGCAGTGACTCCCGCTATTTCACAGATACGCAGTATTTT.

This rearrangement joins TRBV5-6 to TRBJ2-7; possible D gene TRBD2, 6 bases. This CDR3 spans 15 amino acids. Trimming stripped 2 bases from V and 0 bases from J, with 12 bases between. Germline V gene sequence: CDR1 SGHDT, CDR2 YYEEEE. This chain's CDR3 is CASSFWDSLSYEQYF. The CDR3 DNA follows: TGTGCCAGCAGCTTCTGGGACTCTCTCTCCTACGAGCAGTACTTC.

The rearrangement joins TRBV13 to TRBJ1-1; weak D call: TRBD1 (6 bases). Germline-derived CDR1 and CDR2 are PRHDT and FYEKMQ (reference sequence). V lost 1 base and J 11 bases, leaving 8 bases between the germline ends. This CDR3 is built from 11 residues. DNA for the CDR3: TGTGCCAGCAGCTTAGCAGGGGAGGCTTTCTTT. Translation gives CASSLAGEAFF.

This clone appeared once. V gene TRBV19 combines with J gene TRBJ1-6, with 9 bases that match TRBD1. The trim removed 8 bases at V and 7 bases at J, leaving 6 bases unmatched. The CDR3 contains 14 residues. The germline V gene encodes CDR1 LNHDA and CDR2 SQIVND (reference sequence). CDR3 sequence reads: CASGRDRENSPLHF. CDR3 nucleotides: TGTGCCAGTGGTAGGGACAGGGAAAATTCACCCCTCCACTTT.

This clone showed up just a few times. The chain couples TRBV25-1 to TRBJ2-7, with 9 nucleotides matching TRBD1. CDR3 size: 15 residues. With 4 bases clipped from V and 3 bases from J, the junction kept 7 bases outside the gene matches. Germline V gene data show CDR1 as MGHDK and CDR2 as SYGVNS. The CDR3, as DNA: TGTGCCAGCAGTGCCTCCCGGACAGGGGTCTACGAGCAGTACTTC. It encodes CASSASRTGVYEQYF.

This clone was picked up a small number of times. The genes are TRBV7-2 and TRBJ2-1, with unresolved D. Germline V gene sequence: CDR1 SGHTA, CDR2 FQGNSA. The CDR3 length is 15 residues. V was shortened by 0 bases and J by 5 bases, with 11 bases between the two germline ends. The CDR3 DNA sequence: TGTGCCAGCAGCTTAGCGATCGGCAGGAACAATGAGCAGTTCTTC. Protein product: CASSLAIGRNNEQFF.

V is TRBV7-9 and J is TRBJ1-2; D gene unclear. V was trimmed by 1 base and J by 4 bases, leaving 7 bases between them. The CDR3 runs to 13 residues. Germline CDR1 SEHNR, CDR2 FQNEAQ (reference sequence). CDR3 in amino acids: CASSLEGLYGYTF. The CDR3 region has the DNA TGTGCCAGCAGCTTAGAAGGACTCTATGGCTACACCTTC.

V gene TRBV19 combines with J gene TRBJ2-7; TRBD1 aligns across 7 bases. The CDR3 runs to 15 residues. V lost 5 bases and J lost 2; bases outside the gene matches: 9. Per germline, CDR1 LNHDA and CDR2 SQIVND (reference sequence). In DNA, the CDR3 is TGTGCCAGTAGTCGTAGACAGGGTCTCGCCTACGAGCAGTACTTC. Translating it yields CASSRRQGLAYEQYF. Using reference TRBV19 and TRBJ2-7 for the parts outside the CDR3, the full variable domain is DGGITQSPKYLFRKEGQNVTLSCEQNLNHDAMYWYRQDPGQGLRLIYYSQIVNDFQKGDIAEGYSVSREKKESFPLTVTSAQKNPTAFYLCASSRRQGLAYEQYFGPGTRLTVT.

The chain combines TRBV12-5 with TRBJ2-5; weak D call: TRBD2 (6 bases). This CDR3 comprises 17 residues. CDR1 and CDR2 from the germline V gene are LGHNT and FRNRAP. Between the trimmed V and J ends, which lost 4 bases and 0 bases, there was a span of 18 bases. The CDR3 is CASGWDLPGEYQETQYF. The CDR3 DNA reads TGTGCTAGTGGTTGGGATCTACCGGGGGAGTACCAAGAGACCCAGTACTTC.

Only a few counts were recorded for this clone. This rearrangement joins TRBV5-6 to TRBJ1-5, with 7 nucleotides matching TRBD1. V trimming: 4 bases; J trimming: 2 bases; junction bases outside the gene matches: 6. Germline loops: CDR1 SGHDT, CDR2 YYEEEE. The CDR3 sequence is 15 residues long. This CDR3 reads CASSQEGAGNQPQHF. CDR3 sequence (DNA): TGTGCCAGCAGCCAGGAGGGGGCCGGCAATCAGCCCCAGCATTTT.

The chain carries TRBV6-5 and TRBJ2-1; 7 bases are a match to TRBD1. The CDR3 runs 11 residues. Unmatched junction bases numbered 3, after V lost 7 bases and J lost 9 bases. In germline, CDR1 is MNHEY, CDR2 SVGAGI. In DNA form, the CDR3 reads TGTGCCAGCACCAACAGGGGTGAGCAGTTCTTC. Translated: CASTNRGEQFF.

CDR3 residues: CAWSTQTNQPQHF. In DNA, the CDR3 is TGTGCCTGGAGTACGCAGACTAATCAGCCCCAGCATTTT. The chain carries TRBV30 and TRBJ1-5; D is undetermined. Germline CDR1 GTSNPN, CDR2 SVGIG (reference sequence). Trimming cost V 2 bases and J 4 bases, with 9 bases left between them. The CDR3 loop spans 13 amino acids.

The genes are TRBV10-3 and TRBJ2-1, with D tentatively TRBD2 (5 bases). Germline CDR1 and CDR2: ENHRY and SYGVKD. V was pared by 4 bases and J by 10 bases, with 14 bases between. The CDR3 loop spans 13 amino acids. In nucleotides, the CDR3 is TGTGCCATCAGTGGGACGCCTACGGGGGAGCAGTTCTTC. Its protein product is CAISGTPTGEQFF.

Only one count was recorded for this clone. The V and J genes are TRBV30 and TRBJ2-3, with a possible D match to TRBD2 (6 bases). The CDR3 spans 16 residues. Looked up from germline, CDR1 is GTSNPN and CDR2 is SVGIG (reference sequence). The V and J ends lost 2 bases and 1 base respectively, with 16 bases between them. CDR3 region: CAWSFAGSWGTDTQYF. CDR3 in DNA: TGTGCCTGGAGTTTTGCGGGGAGCTGGGGCACAGATACGCAGTATTTT.

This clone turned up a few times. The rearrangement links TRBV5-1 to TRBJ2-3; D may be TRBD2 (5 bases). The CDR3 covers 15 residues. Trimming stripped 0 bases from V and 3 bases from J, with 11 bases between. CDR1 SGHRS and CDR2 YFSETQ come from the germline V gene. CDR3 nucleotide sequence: TGCGCCAGCAGCTTGGCCGTACGGGATACAGATACGCAGTATTTT. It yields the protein CASSLAVRDTDTQYF.

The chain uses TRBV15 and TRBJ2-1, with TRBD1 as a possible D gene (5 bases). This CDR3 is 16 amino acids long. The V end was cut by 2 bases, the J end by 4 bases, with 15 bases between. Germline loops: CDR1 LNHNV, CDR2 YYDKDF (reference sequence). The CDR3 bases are TGTGCCACCAGCAGAAACCCGGACACACTATACAATGAGCAGTTCTTC. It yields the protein CATSRNPDTLYNEQFF.